The clone carrying this TCR beta chain is labeled medium-sized. Its specificity is not known. Blood genomic DNA input for TRB amplification was about 240-500 ng. TRB rearrangements were amplified by multiplex PCR with BIOMED2 TRB-A/B primers. TCRdb independently ran MiXCR on the multiplex PCR reads; one entry per CDR3 protein. The sample carries approximately 6,000 distinct CDR3 sequences, about a quarter recorded once. J lost 6 bases, V lost 6 bases, and 9 bases had no gene match. The CDR3 sequence is 15 residues long. This specimen comes from a study of T and B cells in COVID-19 patients. Whole-study results and caveats: At recovery TRB diversity and richness exceeded healthy donors, after highly clonal active COVID-19 repertoires.

The chain employs TRBV12-3 or TRBV12-4 and TRBJ2-1; 9 nucleotides agree with TRBD1. The origin of this receptor is a human donor with active COVID-19. Source material: blood. CDR3 loop: CASSGTGTGFNEQFF. CDR3 DNA sequence: TGTGCCAGCAGCGGAACCGGGACAGGGTTCAATGAGCAGTTCTTC.